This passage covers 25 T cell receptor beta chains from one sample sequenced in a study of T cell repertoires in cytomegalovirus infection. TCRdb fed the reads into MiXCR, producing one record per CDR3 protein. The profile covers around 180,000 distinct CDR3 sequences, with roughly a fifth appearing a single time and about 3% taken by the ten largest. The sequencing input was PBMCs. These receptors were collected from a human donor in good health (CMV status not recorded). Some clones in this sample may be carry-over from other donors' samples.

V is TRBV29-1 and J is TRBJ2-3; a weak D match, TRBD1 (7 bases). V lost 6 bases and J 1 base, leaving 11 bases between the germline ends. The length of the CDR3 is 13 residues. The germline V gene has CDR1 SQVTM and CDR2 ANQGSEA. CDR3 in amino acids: CSVTRGGTDTQYF. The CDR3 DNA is TGCAGCGTCACCAGGGGGGGCACAGATACGCAGTATTTT.

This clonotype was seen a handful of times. The CDR3 nucleotides read TGTGCCAGCAGCTCCTCGTTCAGGACTAGCGGGGGGTACAATGAGCAGTTCTTC. Translating it yields CASSSSFRTSGGYNEQFF. The chain uses TRBV5-6 and TRBJ2-1, with TRBD2 matching 14 bases. V dropped 3 bases and J dropped 4; count of bases not matched to a gene: 9. The CDR3 consists of 18 residues. The germline gives CDR1 SGHDT, CDR2 YYEEEE.

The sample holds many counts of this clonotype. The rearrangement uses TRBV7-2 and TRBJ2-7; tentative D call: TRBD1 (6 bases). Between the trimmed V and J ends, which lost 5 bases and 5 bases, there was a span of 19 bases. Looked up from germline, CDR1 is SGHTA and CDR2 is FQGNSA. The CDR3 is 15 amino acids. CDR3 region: CASSRQTGHADEQYF. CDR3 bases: TGTGCCAGCAGCCGACAGACAGGTCACGCCGACGAGCAGTACTTC.

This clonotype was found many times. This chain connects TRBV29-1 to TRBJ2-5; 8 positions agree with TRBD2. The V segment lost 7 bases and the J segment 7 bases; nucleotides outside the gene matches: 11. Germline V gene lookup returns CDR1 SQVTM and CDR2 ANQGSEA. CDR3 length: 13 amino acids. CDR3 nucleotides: TGCAGCGCCCATTCGGGGCTAGCGGGGACCCAGTACTTC. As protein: CSAHSGLAGTQYF.

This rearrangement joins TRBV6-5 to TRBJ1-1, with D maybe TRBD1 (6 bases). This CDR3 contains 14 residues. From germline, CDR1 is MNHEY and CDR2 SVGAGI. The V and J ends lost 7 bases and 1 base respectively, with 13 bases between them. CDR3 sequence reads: CASNRGGRNTEAFF. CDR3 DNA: TGTGCCAGCAATCGGGGGGGGCGGAACACTGAAGCTTTCTTT.

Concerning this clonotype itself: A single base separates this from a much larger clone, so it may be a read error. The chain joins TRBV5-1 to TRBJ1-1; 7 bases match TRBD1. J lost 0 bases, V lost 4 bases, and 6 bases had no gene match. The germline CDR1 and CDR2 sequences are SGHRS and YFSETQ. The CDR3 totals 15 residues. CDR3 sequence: CASSGWGTVNTEAFF. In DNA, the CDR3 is TGCGCCAGCAGCGGTTGGGGGACAGTGAACACTGAAGCTTTCTTT.

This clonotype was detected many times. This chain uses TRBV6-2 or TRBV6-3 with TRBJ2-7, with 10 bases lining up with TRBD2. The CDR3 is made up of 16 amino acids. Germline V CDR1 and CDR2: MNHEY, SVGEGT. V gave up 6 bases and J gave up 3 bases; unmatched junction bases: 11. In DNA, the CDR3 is TGTGCCAGCAGCTGGACTAGCGGTTCCGAGAGCTACGAGCAGTACTTC. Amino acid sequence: CASSWTSGSESYEQYF.

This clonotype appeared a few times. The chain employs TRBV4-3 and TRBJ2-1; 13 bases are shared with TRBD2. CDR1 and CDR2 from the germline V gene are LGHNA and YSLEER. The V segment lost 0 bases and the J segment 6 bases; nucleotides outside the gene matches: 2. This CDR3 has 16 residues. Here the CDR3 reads CASSQDRTSGGNEQFF. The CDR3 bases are TGCGCCAGCAGCCAAGACCGGACTAGCGGGGGCAATGAGCAGTTCTTC.

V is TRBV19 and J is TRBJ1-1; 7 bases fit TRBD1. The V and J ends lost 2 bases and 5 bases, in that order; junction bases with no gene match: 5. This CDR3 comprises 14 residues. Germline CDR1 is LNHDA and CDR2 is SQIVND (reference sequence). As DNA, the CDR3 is TGTGCCAGTAGTATAAAGGGGGCACGGACTGAAGCTTTCTTT. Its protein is CASSIKGARTEAFF.

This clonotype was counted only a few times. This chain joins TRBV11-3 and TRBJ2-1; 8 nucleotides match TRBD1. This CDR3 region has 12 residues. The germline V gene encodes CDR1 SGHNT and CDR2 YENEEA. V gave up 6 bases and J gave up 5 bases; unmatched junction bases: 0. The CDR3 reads CASRTGDNEQFF. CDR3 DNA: TGTGCCAGCAGGACAGGGGACAATGAGCAGTTCTTC.

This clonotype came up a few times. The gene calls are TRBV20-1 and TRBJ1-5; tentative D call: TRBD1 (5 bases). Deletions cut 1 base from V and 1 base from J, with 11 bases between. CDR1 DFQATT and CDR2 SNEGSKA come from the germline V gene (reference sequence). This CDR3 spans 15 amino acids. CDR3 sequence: CSARGRGPSNQPQHF. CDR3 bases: TGCAGTGCTAGAGGGAGGGGTCCGAGCAATCAGCCCCAGCATTTT.

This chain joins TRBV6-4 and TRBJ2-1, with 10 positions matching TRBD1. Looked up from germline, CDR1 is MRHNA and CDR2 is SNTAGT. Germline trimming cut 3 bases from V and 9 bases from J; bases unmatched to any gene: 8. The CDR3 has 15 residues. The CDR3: CASSEMTGGKGEQFF. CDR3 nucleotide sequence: TGTGCCAGCAGTGAAATGACAGGGGGCAAGGGTGAGCAGTTCTTC.

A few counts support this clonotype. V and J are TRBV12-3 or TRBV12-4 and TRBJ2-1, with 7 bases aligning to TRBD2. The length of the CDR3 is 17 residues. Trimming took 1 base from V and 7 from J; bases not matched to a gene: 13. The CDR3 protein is CASSLVSWRSGPNEQFF. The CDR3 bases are TGTGCCAGCAGTTTAGTTTCTTGGCGTAGCGGGCCGAATGAGCAGTTCTTC.

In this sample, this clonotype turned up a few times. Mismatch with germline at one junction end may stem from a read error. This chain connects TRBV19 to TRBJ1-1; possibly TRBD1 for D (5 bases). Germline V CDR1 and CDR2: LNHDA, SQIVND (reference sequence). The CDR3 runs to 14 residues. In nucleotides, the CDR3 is TGTGCCAGTAGTATACCCAACAGGAACGCTGAAGCTTTCTTT. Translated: CASSIPNRNAEAFF.

CDR3 coding DNA: TGCGCCAGCAGTCATCTCCGACAGACCCATACGCAGTATTTT. Translated, it gives CASSHLRQTHTQYF. The V call is TRBV23-1, the J call TRBJ2-3; D possibly corresponds to TRBD1 (5 bases). TRBV23-1 is annotated as an ORF whose role is uncertain. The CDR3 spans 14 residues. The V end lost 3 bases, the J end lost 7 bases, and 14 bases lay between the germline ends.

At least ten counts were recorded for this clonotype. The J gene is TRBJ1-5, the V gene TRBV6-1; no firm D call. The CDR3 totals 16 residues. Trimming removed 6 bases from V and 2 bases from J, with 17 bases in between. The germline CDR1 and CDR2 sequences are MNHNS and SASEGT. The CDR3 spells CASRSENTRGNQPQHF. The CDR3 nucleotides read TGTGCCAGCAGGTCGGAGAACACCCGGGGCAATCAGCCCCAGCATTTT.

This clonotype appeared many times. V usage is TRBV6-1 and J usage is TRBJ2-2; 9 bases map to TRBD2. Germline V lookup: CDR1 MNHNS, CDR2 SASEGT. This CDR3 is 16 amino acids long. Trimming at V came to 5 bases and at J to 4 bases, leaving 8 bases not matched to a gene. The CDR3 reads CASSYLAGRATGELFF. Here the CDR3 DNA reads TGTGCCAGCAGTTATCTAGCGGGACGTGCCACCGGGGAGCTGTTTTTT.

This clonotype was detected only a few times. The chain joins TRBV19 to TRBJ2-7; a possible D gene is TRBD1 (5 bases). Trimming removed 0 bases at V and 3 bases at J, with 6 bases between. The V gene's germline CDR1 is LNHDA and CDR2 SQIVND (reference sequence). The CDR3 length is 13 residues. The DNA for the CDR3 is TGTGCCAGTAGTATAGAGCAGGGCTACGAGCAGTACTTC. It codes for CASSIEQGYEQYF. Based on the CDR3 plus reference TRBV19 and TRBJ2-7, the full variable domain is DGGITQSPKYLFRKEGQNVTLSCEQNLNHDAMYWYRQDPGQGLRLIYYSQIVNDFQKGDIAEGYSVSREKKESFPLTVTSAQKNPTAFYLCASSIEQGYEQYFGPGTRLTVT.

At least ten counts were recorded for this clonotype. Here the CDR3 DNA reads TGTGCCAGCAGCTTAGGGGGACAGGAGAAAAACATTCAGTACTTC. Protein product: CASSLGGQEKNIQYF. The V gene is TRBV7-8, the J gene TRBJ2-4; 8 bases map to TRBD1. The V and J ends lost 1 base and 4 bases, in that order; junction bases with no gene match: 3. Germline V CDR1 and CDR2: SGHVS, FQNEAQ. There are 15 residues in the CDR3.

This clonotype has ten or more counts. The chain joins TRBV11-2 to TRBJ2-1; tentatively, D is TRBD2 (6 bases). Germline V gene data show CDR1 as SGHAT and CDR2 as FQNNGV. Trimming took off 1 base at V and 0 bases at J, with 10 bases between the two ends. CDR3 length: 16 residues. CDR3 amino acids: CASSLVRGSSYNEQFF. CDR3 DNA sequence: TGTGCCAGCAGCTTAGTGCGGGGAAGCTCCTACAATGAGCAGTTCTTC.

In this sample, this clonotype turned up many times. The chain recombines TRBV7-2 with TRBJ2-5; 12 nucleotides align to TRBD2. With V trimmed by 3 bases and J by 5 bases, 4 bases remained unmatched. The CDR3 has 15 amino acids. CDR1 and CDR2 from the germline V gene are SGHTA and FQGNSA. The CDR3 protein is CASSLTSGSLETQYF. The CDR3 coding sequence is TGTGCCAGCAGCTTGACTAGCGGGAGTTTGGAGACCCAGTACTTC.

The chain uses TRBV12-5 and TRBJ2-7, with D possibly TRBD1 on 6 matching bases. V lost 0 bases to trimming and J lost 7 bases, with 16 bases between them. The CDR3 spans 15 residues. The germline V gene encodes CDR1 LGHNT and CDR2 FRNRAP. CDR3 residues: CASGLVRPSRGEQYF. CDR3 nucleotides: TGTGCTAGTGGTTTGGTGAGGCCGTCTAGGGGGGAGCAGTACTTC.

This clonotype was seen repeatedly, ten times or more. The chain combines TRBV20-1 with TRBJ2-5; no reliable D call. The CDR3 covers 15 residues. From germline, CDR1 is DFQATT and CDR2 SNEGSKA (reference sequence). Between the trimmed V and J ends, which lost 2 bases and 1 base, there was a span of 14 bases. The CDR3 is CSARSAAQPQETQYF. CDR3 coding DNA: TGCAGTGCTAGATCGGCGGCACAACCCCAAGAGACCCAGTACTTC.

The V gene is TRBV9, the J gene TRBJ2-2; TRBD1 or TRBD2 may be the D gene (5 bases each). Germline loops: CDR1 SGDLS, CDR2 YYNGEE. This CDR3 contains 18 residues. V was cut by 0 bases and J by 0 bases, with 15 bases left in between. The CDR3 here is CASSVGTGGPANTGELFF. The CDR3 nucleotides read TGTGCCAGCAGCGTAGGTACAGGAGGTCCAGCGAACACCGGGGAGCTGTTTTTT.

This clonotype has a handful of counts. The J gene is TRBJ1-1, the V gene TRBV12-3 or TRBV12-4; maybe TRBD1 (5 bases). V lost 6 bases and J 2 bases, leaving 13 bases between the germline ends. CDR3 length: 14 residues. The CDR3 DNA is TGTGCCAGCAGGTCAGGGAGGGAAAACACTGAAGCTTTCTTT. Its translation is CASRSGRENTEAFF.